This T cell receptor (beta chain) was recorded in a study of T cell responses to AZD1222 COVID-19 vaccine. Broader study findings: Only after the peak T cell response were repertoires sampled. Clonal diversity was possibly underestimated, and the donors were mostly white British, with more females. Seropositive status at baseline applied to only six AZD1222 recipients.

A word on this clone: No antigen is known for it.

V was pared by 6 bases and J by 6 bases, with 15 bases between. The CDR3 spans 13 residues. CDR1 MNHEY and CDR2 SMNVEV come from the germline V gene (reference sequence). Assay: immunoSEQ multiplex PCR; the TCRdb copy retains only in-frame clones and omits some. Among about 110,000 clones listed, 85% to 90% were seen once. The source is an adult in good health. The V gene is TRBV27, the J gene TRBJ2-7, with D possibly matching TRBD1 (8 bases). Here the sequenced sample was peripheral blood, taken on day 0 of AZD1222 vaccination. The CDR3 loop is CASSPDREGEQYF. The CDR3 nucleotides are TGTGCCAGCAGCCCGGACAGGGAGGGCGAGCAGTACTTC.